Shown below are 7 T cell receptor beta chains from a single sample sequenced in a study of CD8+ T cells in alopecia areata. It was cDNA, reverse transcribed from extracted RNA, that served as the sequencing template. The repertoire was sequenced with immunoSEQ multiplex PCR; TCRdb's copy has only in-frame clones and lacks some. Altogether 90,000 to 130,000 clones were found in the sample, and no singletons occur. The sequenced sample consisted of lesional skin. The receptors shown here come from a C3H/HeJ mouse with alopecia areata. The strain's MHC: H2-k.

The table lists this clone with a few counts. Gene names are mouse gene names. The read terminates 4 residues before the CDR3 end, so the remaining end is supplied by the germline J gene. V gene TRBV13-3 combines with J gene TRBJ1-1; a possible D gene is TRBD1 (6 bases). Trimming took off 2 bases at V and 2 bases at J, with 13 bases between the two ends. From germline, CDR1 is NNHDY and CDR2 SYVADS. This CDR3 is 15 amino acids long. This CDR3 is CASSDADRINTEVFF. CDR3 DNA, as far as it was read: TGTGCCAGCAGTGACGCTGACAGGATTAACACA.

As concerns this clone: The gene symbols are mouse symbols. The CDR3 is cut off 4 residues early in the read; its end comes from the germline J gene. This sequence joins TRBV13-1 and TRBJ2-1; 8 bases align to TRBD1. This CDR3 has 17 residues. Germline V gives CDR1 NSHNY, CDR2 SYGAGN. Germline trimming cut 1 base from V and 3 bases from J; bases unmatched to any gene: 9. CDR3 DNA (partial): TGTGCCAGCAGTGATTGGGCAGGGGGCGGGGGCTATGCT. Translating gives CASSDWAGGGGYA. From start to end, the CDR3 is CASSDWAGGGGYAEQFF.

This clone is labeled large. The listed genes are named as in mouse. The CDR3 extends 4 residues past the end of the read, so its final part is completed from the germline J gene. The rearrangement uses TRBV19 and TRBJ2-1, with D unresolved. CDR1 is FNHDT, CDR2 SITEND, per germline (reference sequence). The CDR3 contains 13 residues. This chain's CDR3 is CASSIGGNSEQFF. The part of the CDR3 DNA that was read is TGTGCCAGCAGTATAGGGGGAAACTCT.

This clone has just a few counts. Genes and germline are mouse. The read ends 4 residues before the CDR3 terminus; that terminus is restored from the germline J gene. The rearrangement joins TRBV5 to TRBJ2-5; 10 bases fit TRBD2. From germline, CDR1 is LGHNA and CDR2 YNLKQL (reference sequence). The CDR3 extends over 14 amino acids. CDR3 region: CASSPLGGRDTQYF. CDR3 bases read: TGTGCCAGCAGCCCGCTGGGGGGGCGTGAC.

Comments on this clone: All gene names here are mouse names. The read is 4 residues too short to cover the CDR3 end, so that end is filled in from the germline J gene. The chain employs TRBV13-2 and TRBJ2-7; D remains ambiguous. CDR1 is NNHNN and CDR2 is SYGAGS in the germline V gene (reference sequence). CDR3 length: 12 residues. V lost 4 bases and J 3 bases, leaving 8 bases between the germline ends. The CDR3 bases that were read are TGTGCCAGCGGTCTCACAGACTAT. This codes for CASGLTDY. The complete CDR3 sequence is CASGLTDYEQYF.

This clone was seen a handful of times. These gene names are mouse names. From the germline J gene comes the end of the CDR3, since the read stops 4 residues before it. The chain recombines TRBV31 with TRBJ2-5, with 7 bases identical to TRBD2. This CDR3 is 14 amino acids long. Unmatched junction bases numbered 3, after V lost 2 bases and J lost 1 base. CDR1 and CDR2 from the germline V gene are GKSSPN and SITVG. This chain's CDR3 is CAWSEDWDQDTQYF. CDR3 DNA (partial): TGTGCCTGGAGTGAAGACTGGGACCAAGAC. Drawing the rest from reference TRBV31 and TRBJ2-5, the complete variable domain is AQTIHQWPVAEIKAVGSPLSLGCTIKGKSSPNLYWYWQATGGTLQQLFYSITVGQVESVVQLNLSASRPKDDQFILSTEKLLLSHSGFYLCAWSEDWDQDTQYFGPGTRLLVL.

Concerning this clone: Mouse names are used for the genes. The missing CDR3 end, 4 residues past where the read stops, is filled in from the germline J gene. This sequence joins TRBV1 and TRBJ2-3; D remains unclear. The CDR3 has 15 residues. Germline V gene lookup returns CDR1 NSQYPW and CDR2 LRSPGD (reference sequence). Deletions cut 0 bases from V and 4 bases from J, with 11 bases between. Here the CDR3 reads CTCSAEETSPETLYF. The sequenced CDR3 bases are TGCACCTGCAGTGCAGAGGAGACTAGCCCAGAA. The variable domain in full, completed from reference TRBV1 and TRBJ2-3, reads VTLLEQNPRWRLVPRGQAVNLRCILKNSQYPWMSWYQQDLQKQLQWLFTLRSPGDKEVKSLPGADYLATRVTDTELRLQVANMSQGRTLYCTCSAEETSPETLYFGSGTRLTVL.